This TCR beta chain was identified in a study of cytomegalovirus exposure and HLA in healthy donors. The PCR was carried out with 60 Vbeta primers and 13 Jbeta primers. TCRdb's copy holds only in-frame clones and misses some; the assay was immunoSEQ multiplex PCR. The sample contains some 150,000 clones, around 64% of which appear only once. V dropped 3 bases and J dropped 11 bases, with 16 bases sitting between them. Germline lookup yields CDR1 MGHRA and CDR2 YSYEKL. The CDR3 is 13 residues long. The sample comprised PBMCs. This TCR came from a woman under 40 in good health and CMV-seronegative. The chain couples TRBV4-1 to TRBJ1-1; no firm D call. CDR3 bases: TGCGCCAGCAGCCACCCTCCTTCAGGCCCGGCTTTCTTT. Translated, it gives CASSHPPSGPAFF.